This record covers a single T cell receptor beta chain. The target antigen is unknown. This entry is derived from a study of PD-L1 blockade in urothelial cancer. Overall study: Patients commenced atezolizumab in the mid-2010s, and it was given at 1,200 mg intravenously every 3 weeks.

Quantification of tumor DNA in FFPE samples relied on amplified housekeeping genes. Clones were read by immunoSEQ multiplex PCR, and TCRdb kept only the in-frame ones, dropping some. The sample lists just over 35,000 clones, about a third occurring once. Study conclusions and caveats: Stronger expansion of tumor-associated clones in blood at 3 weeks distinguished durable-benefit patients.

The CDR3 has 19 amino acids. Germline V gives CDR1 LNHDA, CDR2 SQIVND (reference sequence). Deletions cut 3 bases from V and 5 bases from J, with 25 bases between. The material sequenced was tumor tissue, taken before atezolizumab (anti-PD-L1) treatment. The receptor was derived from a man aged 55 to 70 with urothelial cancer. The V and J genes are TRBV19 and TRBJ1-4; weak D call: TRBD1 (6 bases). The CDR3 reads CASSMGAHKLQVRNEKLFF. In nucleotides, the CDR3 is TGTGCCAGTAGTATGGGGGCACACAAACTTCAGGTGCGAAATGAAAAACTGTTTTTT.